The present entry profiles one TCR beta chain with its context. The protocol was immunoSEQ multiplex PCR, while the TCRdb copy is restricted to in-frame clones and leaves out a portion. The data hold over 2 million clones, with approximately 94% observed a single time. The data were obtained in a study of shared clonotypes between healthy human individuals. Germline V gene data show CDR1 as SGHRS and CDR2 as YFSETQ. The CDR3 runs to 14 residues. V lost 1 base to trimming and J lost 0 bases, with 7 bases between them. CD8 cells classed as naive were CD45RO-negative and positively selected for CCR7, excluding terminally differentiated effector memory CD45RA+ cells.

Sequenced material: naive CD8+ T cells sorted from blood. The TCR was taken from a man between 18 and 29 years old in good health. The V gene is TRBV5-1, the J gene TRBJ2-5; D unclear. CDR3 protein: CASSLLGYQETQYF. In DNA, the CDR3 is TGCGCCAGCAGCTTGTTGGGGTACCAAGAGACCCAGTACTTC.